This T cell receptor (beta chain) was sequenced during a study of CD4+ T cells in melanoma. V trimming: 2 bases; J trimming: 10 bases; junction bases outside the gene matches: 5. The germline gives CDR1 SGHDN, CDR2 FVKESK. The CDR3 spans 13 residues. Study-level results: In melanoma, neoantigen-specific CD4+ T cells reportedly differed in differentiation state.

The protocol was immunoSEQ multiplex PCR, while the TCRdb copy is restricted to in-frame clones and leaves out a portion. In the table there are roughly 50,000 clones, 89% of which are singletons. Comments on this clone: The antigen is unknown.

This clonotype was obtained from a human donor with melanoma. The V call is TRBV14, the J call TRBJ2-3; 8 bases map to TRBD2. Sequenced material: peripheral blood. CDR3 sequence: CASSQSLAGPQYF. CDR3 bases: TGTGCCAGCAGCCAATCCTTAGCGGGGCCGCAGTATTTT. The complete variable domain, with remaining parts taken from reference TRBV14 and TRBJ2-3, reads EAGVTQFPSHSVIEKGQTVTLRCDPISGHDNLYWYRRVMGKEIKFLLHFVKESKQDESGMPNNRFLAERTGGTYSTLKVQPAELEDSGVYFCASSQSLAGPQYFGPGTRLTVL.